These T cell receptor beta chains were read from a single sample in a study of T cells in Graves' hyperthyroidism and ophthalmopathy. TCRdb passed the multiplex PCR reads through MiXCR, listing each CDR3 protein once. This repertoire shows about 130,000 distinct CDR3 sequences, more than 20% found once; its top ten account for around 70%. Input material: blood. Source of these receptors: a woman aged 45-60 years with Graves' hyperthyroidism that later progressed to Graves' ophthalmopathy. The CDR3 runs from the conserved cysteine through the conserved F or W.

j_gene: TRBJ1-1
v_gene: TRBV6-5
CDR3aa: CASSYSVRDTEAFF

j_gene: TRBJ2-5
v_gene: TRBV18
CDR3aa: CASSPGTGEETQYF

j_gene: TRBJ2-2
v_gene: TRBV5-1
CDR3aa: CASSWTSGSISGELFF

j_gene: TRBJ1-2
v_gene: TRBV28
CDR3aa: CASMTGSIPYGYTF

j_gene: TRBJ1-3
v_gene: TRBV20-1
CDR3aa: CSATTGGNTIYF

j_gene: TRBJ2-7
v_gene: TRBV27
CDR3aa: CAVRRPGRDEQYF

j_gene: TRBJ2-7
v_gene: TRBV4-1
CDR3aa: CASSQVGLAAYEQYF

j_gene: TRBJ2-7
v_gene: TRBV20-1
CDR3aa: CSARGLAAGQQYF

j_gene: TRBJ1-3
v_gene: TRBV3-1
CDR3aa: CASSQEAARAPSGNTIYF

j_gene: TRBJ1-2
v_gene: TRBV20-1
CDR3aa: CSARKEGYTF

j_gene: TRBJ2-5
v_gene: TRBV27
CDR3aa: CASSFERGGPRETQYF

j_gene: TRBJ2-1
v_gene: TRBV5-1
CDR3aa: CASSLLAGAYNEQFF

j_gene: TRBJ2-3
v_gene: TRBV20-1
CDR3aa: CSASSGIQSTQYF

j_gene: TRBJ1-5
v_gene: TRBV20-1
CDR3aa: CSARRVQNQPQHF

j_gene: TRBJ2-7
v_gene: TRBV5-5
CDR3aa: CASSPGGTPYEQYF

j_gene: TRBJ1-2
v_gene: TRBV28
CDR3aa: CASSTAGQGDYGYTF

j_gene: TRBJ2-1
v_gene: TRBV28
CDR3aa: CASSWDAGPEYNEQFF

j_gene: TRBJ2-6
v_gene: TRBV5-1
CDR3aa: CASSLRAGANVLTF

j_gene: TRBJ2-7
v_gene: TRBV3-1
CDR3aa: CASSQDQAGRGEQYF

j_gene: TRBJ2-7
v_gene: TRBV20-1
CDR3aa: CSASLSTGTYEQYF

j_gene: TRBJ2-3
v_gene: TRBV3-1
CDR3aa: CASSQDLAGRSIADTQYF

j_gene: TRBJ2-4
v_gene: TRBV11-2
CDR3aa: CASRTGTGSNIQYF

j_gene: TRBJ2-1
v_gene: TRBV30
CDR3aa: CAWARASSNNEQFF

j_gene: TRBJ1-5
v_gene: TRBV30
CDR3aa: CAWDGEGNQPQHF

j_gene: TRBJ2-3
v_gene: TRBV7-9
CDR3aa: CASSSGTSVTDTQYF

j_gene: TRBJ1-2
v_gene: TRBV29-1
CDR3aa: CSVEGAGVGGYTF

j_gene: TRBJ2-7
v_gene: TRBV2
CDR3aa: CASSERGSYEQYF

j_gene: TRBJ2-3
v_gene: TRBV7-3
CDR3aa: CASSSPPTHTPTAETEATDTQYF

j_gene: TRBJ1-2
v_gene: TRBV9
CDR3aa: CVSSPHLTSHGYTF

j_gene: TRBJ2-7
v_gene: TRBV6-1
CDR3aa: CASSEARVGGRDEQYF

j_gene: TRBJ2-7
v_gene: TRBV29-1
CDR3aa: CSVGDRGRSYEQYF

j_gene: TRBJ2-3
v_gene: TRBV11-3
CDR3aa: CASSLAGLAGGTDTQYF

j_gene: TRBJ2-1
v_gene: TRBV20-1
CDR3aa: CSANPSAGTLAYNEQFF

j_gene: TRBJ1-1
v_gene: TRBV30
CDR3aa: CAWSLGTGGTEAFF

j_gene: TRBJ2-1
v_gene: TRBV2
CDR3aa: CASSDLRTTEQLF

j_gene: TRBJ2-2
v_gene: TRBV15
CDR3aa: CATSTVGGELFF

j_gene: TRBJ2-3
v_gene: TRBV7-9
CDR3aa: CASRAGQGANTDTQYF

j_gene: TRBJ1-5
v_gene: TRBV18
CDR3aa: CASSPGREGQPQHF

j_gene: TRBJ2-7
v_gene: TRBV20-1
CDR3aa: CSASTSSYEQYF

j_gene: TRBJ2-5
v_gene: TRBV7-9
CDR3aa: CASSIQGSGGETQYF

j_gene: TRBJ1-5
v_gene: TRBV6-2/TRBV6-3
CDR3aa: CASSYPGRGLDSNQPQHF

j_gene: TRBJ2-5
v_gene: TRBV12-3/TRBV12-4
CDR3aa: CASSLRQGLRQETQYF

j_gene: TRBJ2-5
v_gene: TRBV6-1
CDR3aa: CASTPAGTGRETQYF

j_gene: TRBJ2-5
v_gene: TRBV6-5
CDR3aa: CASSYGGGQQETQYF

j_gene: TRBJ2-5
v_gene: TRBV6-1
CDR3aa: CASSNSETQYF

j_gene: TRBJ2-3
v_gene: TRBV19
CDR3aa: CASSRRQESTDTQYF

j_gene: TRBJ2-1
v_gene: TRBV5-1
CDR3aa: CASSLAWSSYNEQFF

j_gene: TRBJ2-3
v_gene: TRBV28
CDR3aa: CASSLPTRLTDTQYF

j_gene: TRBJ2-7
v_gene: TRBV11-2
CDR3aa: CASSPDRRGGEQYF

j_gene: TRBJ2-4
v_gene: TRBV20-1
CDR3aa: CSARVLAVAKNIQYF